The 23 T cell receptor beta chains below all came from one sample that was sequenced in a study of cytomegalovirus exposure and HLA in healthy donors. PCR primers comprised 60 Vbeta and 13 Jbeta primers. The assay was immunoSEQ multiplex PCR, and TCRdb's table has in-frame clones only and misses some. There are some 140,000 clones in the sample; approximately 80% occur only once, and around 1.2% lies in the top ten. Input material: PBMCs. The source is a male donor in good health and CMV-seropositive.

The J gene is TRBJ1-5, the V gene TRBV19; TRBD1 matches at 8 bases. The CDR3 totals 15 residues. With V trimmed by 3 bases and J by 2 bases, 3 bases remained unmatched. Per the germline V gene, CDR1 is LNHDA and CDR2 is SQIVND (reference sequence). As DNA, the CDR3 is TGTGCCAGTAGTATCGGACAGGGTGGCAATCAGCCCCAGCATTTT. It codes for CASSIGQGGNQPQHF.

This clone has more than one count but fewer than ten. The chain joins TRBV19 to TRBJ1-5; 7 bases align to TRBD1. The germline V gene has CDR1 LNHDA and CDR2 SQIVND (reference sequence). The CDR3 runs to 16 residues. J lost 1 base, V lost 4 bases, and 7 bases had no gene match. CDR3 coding DNA: TGTGCCAGTAGTACGTACGGGACAGAGAGCAATCAGCCCCAGCATTTT. Translated: CASSTYGTESNQPQHF.

The chain recombines TRBV7-9 with TRBJ2-7; 7 bases match TRBD1. After removal of 5 bases from V and 0 bases from J, the junction contained 10 bases not matched to a gene. This CDR3 has 16 residues. Germline CDR1 SEHNR, CDR2 FQNEAQ (reference sequence). The DNA for the CDR3 is TGTGCCAGCAGCCCCTCATTCGGGACAGTCTCCTACGAGCAGTACTTC. Its protein product is CASSPSFGTVSYEQYF.

This clone has only a few counts. V is TRBV6-1 and J is TRBJ2-7, with a tentative D call TRBD1 (5 bases). This CDR3 has 15 amino acids. CDR1 is MNHNS, CDR2 SASEGT, per germline. Trimming removed 1 base at V and 0 bases at J, with 10 bases between. CDR3 loop: CASSEGQGSSYEQYF. The CDR3 DNA is TGTGCCAGCAGTGAAGGGCAGGGAAGCTCCTACGAGCAGTACTTC.

The V gene is TRBV9, the J gene TRBJ1-3; no clear D. CDR1 and CDR2 (germline): SGDLS, YYNGEE. The length of the CDR3 is 15 residues. Trimming left V 0 bases short and J 3 bases short, with 10 bases between. The chain's CDR3 is CASSVAGDYGNTIYF. The CDR3 DNA reads TGTGCCAGCAGCGTAGCCGGGGATTATGGAAACACCATATATTTT.

Here the CDR3 reads CSVVFLGQGTTDTQYF. CDR3 in DNA: TGCAGCGTTGTCTTTTTGGGACAGGGGACCACAGATACGCAGTATTTT. The chain combines TRBV29-1 with TRBJ2-3; 10 bases agree with TRBD1. Germline CDR1 SQVTM, CDR2 ANQGSEA. V lost 4 bases and J lost 2; bases outside the gene matches: 9. There are 16 residues in the CDR3.

The chain recombines TRBV19 with TRBJ2-7, with 8 nucleotides matching TRBD2. Unmatched junction bases numbered 5, after V lost 4 bases and J lost 6 bases. Germline V gene data show CDR1 as LNHDA and CDR2 as SQIVND (reference sequence). This CDR3 is 13 amino acids long. DNA of the CDR3: TGTGCCAGTAGTACAGGACTAGCTGGCGAGCAGTACTTC. This translates into CASSTGLAGEQYF.

The chain uses TRBV18 and TRBJ2-5, with a tentative D call TRBD2 (7 bases). In germline, CDR1 is KGHSH, CDR2 LQKENI. CDR3 length: 14 residues. The V end was cut by 4 bases, the J end by 0 bases, with 9 bases between. CDR3: CASSQRDNQETQYF. The CDR3 DNA is TGTGCCAGCTCACAGCGGGACAACCAAGAGACCCAGTACTTC.

As concerns this clone: The sample has other DNA sequences that encode this CDR3 too. The chain joins TRBV15 to TRBJ2-7; 8 bases are shared with TRBD1. Trimming at V came to 6 bases and at J to 4 bases, leaving 11 bases not matched to a gene. CDR1 and CDR2 from the germline V gene are LNHNV and YYDKDF (reference sequence). There are 15 residues in the CDR3. The CDR3 reads CATRPSRDRSYEQYF. CDR3 sequence (DNA): TGTGCCACCAGGCCCTCCCGGGACAGGTCTTACGAGCAGTACTTC.

The chain is built from TRBV5-6 and TRBJ1-3; 8 bases match TRBD1. The V gene end was trimmed by 3 bases and the J gene end by 3 bases; junction bases not matched to a gene: 17. The V gene's germline CDR1 is SGHDT and CDR2 YYEEEE. CDR3 length: 19 amino acids. The CDR3 spells CASSSSFTWTGRNGNTIYF. CDR3 DNA sequence: TGTGCCAGCAGCTCTTCCTTCACATGGACAGGGCGGAATGGAAACACCATATATTTT.

This clone was detected only once. V gene TRBV6-1 combines with J gene TRBJ2-1; D is possibly TRBD1 (6 bases). V was trimmed by 8 bases and J by 6 bases, leaving 11 bases between them. CDR3 length: 12 residues. The germline V gene has CDR1 MNHNS and CDR2 SASEGT. The CDR3 reads CASRTVTNEQFF. The CDR3 bases are TGTGCCAGCCGGACAGTTACCAATGAGCAGTTCTTC.

The V and J genes are TRBV28 and TRBJ2-1; D uncertain. The CDR3 extends over 17 amino acids. V was trimmed by 5 bases and J by 5 bases, leaving 22 bases between them. Germline V gene lookup returns CDR1 MDHEN and CDR2 SYDVKM. DNA for the CDR3: TGTGCCAGCAGTGCCCCCGCCTGGTCATCCCGCGACAATGAGCAGTTCTTC. Amino acids: CASSAPAWSSRDNEQFF.

The rearrangement links TRBV5-1 to TRBJ2-1; 13 positions match TRBD2. The CDR3 has 14 residues. V was pared by 4 bases and J by 8 bases, with 3 bases of the junction left unmatched. Germline V gene data show CDR1 as SGHRS and CDR2 as YFSETQ. CDR3 protein: CASSTGLAGHEQFF. CDR3 bases: TGCGCCAGCAGCACGGGACTAGCGGGGCATGAGCAGTTCTTC.

This clone has more than one count but fewer than ten. The genes are TRBV27 and TRBJ2-5; TRBD2 agrees at 8 bases. The CDR3 is made up of 15 amino acids. V shed 10 bases, J shed 4 bases, and the junction held 14 bases outside the gene matches. Germline CDR1 is MNHEY and CDR2 is SMNVEV (reference sequence). The CDR3 loop is CATQGSGSLSETQYF. The CDR3 DNA is TGTGCCACCCAAGGGAGCGGGAGTTTATCAGAGACCCAGTACTTC.

The rearrangement uses TRBV13 and TRBJ2-2; D may be TRBD1 (5 bases). The V gene's germline CDR1 is PRHDT and CDR2 FYEKMQ (reference sequence). The CDR3 sequence is 16 residues long. Trimming left V 5 bases short and J 5 bases short, with 18 bases between. The CDR3 sequence is CASSPPIVGPTGELFF. In DNA, the CDR3 is TGTGCCAGCAGCCCGCCCATCGTGGGGCCTACCGGGGAGCTGTTTTTT.

This sequence joins TRBV13 and TRBJ2-1, with 9 bases that match TRBD1. V was clipped by 5 bases and J by 4 bases; unmatched bases: 6. CDR3 length: 15 amino acids. Germline values: CDR1 PRHDT, CDR2 FYEKMQ (reference sequence). Here the CDR3 DNA reads TGTGCCAGCAGCGCCGACAGGGGGAAATACAATGAGCAGTTCTTC. Its protein product is CASSADRGKYNEQFF.

This sequence joins TRBV5-1 and TRBJ1-5, with a weak D call TRBD1 (5 bases). Germline CDR1 and CDR2: SGHRS and YFSETQ. The germline V and J ends were trimmed by 0 bases and 0 bases, with 10 bases remaining between them. The CDR3 totals 16 residues. The CDR3 loop reads CASSLEPQGSNQPQHF. CDR3 nucleotides: TGCGCCAGCAGCTTGGAACCCCAGGGTAGCAATCAGCCCCAGCATTTT. Variable domain in full (rest from reference TRBV5-1 and TRBJ1-5): KAGVTQTPRYLIKTRGQQVTLSCSPISGHRSVSWYQQTPGQGLQFLFEYFSETQRNKGNFPGRFSGRQFSNSRSEMNVSTLELGDSALYLCASSLEPQGSNQPQHFGDGTRLSIL.

The rearrangement links TRBV10-3 to TRBJ1-1, with D possibly TRBD1 on 5 matching bases. CDR3 length: 15 residues. Germline V gives CDR1 ENHRY, CDR2 SYGVKD. V lost 7 bases and J lost 4, with 19 bases in between. The CDR3 is CAITEGRGGSTEAFF. CDR3 nucleotide sequence: TGTGCCATCACCGAGGGACGGGGAGGATCCACTGAAGCTTTCTTT.

The rearrangement uses TRBV19 and TRBJ2-3; 7 bases agree with TRBD1. Losses at the gene ends were 5 bases for V and 2 bases for J; bases not matched to a gene: 7. CDR3 size: 15 residues. Germline CDR1 is LNHDA and CDR2 is SQIVND (reference sequence). CDR3 sequence (DNA): TGTGCCAGTAGTCCGGACAGGCGTAACACAGATACGCAGTATTTT. This gives the protein CASSPDRRNTDTQYF.

The chain carries TRBV15 and TRBJ1-5; 7 bases fit TRBD1. The ends lost 0 bases at V and 1 base at J; junction bases unmatched: 15. The CDR3 loop spans 20 amino acids. Germline-derived CDR1 and CDR2 are LNHNV and YYDKDF (reference sequence). The chain's CDR3 is CATSRDTVRGVLWSNQPQHF. In DNA, the CDR3 is TGTGCCACCAGCAGAGATACGGTCAGGGGGGTGTTATGGAGCAATCAGCCCCAGCATTTT.

The CDR3 DNA reads TGTGCCAGCAGCCAACCTATTCATGGACAGGAGCAGTTCTTC. Protein: CASSQPIHGQEQFF. The gene calls are TRBV11-2 and TRBJ2-1; D possibly corresponds to TRBD1 (6 bases). This CDR3 is 14 amino acids long. Trimming took off 5 bases at V and 10 bases at J, with 18 bases between the two ends. Germline CDR1 is SGHAT and CDR2 is FQNNGV.

V is TRBV28 and J is TRBJ1-6, with a weak D call TRBD1 (5 bases). Deletions cut 6 bases from V and 11 bases from J, with 11 bases between. CDR1 and CDR2 (germline): MDHEN, SYDVKM. The CDR3 is made up of 12 amino acids. For the CDR3, the DNA is TGTGCCAGCAGACAGGACACTACACCCCTCCACTTT. It is translated as CASRQDTTPLHF.

This clone came up once. This sequence joins TRBV7-6 and TRBJ2-5; D is unresolved. Germline CDR1 and CDR2: SGHVS and FNYEAQ. This CDR3 is 15 amino acids long. Trimming left V 5 bases short and J 0 bases short, with 13 bases between. The CDR3 sequence is CASSPGIPYQETQYF. The CDR3 nucleotides are TGTGCCAGCAGCCCAGGAATTCCGTACCAAGAGACCCAGTACTTC. Full variable domain (missing parts from reference TRBV7-6 and TRBJ2-5): GAGVSQSPRYKVTKRGQDVALRCDPISGHVSLYWYRQALGQGPEFLTYFNYEAQQDKSGLPNDRFSAERPEGSISTLTIQRTEQRDSAMYRCASSPGIPYQETQYFGPGTRLLVL.